This T cell receptor beta chain is from a study of T cell repertoires and HLA-DP antigens. This CDR3 is built from 18 residues. The trim removed 2 bases at V and 0 bases at J, leaving 8 bases unmatched. Germline CDR1 is SGHNT and CDR2 is YYREEE (reference sequence). The primer mix covered 54 TRBV segments and 13 TRBJ segments. The data were produced by immunoSEQ multiplex PCR, yet TCRdb's version contains in-frame clones alone and is incomplete. Here the sample spans around 3,600 clones, just over 75% being singletons. HeLa cells expressing allogeneic DPB1 restimulated the approximately 15-day-expanded CD4+ cells for 24 h. Stimulation used HeLa cells expressing transduced HLA-DPA1/DPB1, HLA-DM, invariant chain and CD80.

The sequence was obtained from a woman younger than 30 in good health and CMV-seronegative. The chain joins TRBV5-4 to TRBJ2-6, with TRBD2 matching 7 bases. The sequenced sample consisted of CD137- CD4+ T cells from cultured PBMCs. The CDR3 nucleotides read TGTGCCAGCAGCTTCGGGCGGGAGACCCACTCTGGGGCCAACGTCCTGACTTTC. Translating it yields CASSFGRETHSGANVLTF.